What follows are 17 T cell receptor beta chains derived from one specimen sequenced in a study of response to subunit inactivated influenza vaccine. TCRdb recomputed calls from the RT-PCR reads with MiXCR, one row per CDR3 protein. The repertoire consists of 500,000 to 600,000 distinct CDR3 sequences, with roughly 10% occurring once and the leading ten covering 11%. The sample also formed part of further work on T cells expressing NK-cell markers. That work contributes: A 5'RACE template switching approach incorporating UMIs was used to make TCR beta cDNA.

Sample: PBMCs from blood, taken on the day of vaccination. Receptors originate from a man over 45 who received an inactivated influenza vaccine.

This clonotype was seen at least ten times. The chain recombines TRBV11-2 with TRBJ2-2, with TRBD1 matching 10 bases. CDR1 is SGHAT and CDR2 is FQNNGV in the germline V gene. The CDR3 sequence is 15 residues long. The V gene end was trimmed by 5 bases and the J gene end by 4 bases; junction bases not matched to a gene: 4. CDR3 loop: CASSVGTGATGELFF. CDR3 DNA: TGTGCCAGCAGCGTGGGGACAGGGGCCACCGGGGAGCTGTTTTTT.

Ten or more counts support this clonotype. The rearrangement links TRBV7-8 to TRBJ2-7; no definite D call. Germline V gene sequence: CDR1 SGHVS, CDR2 FQNEAQ. The V end lost 3 bases, the J end lost 0 bases, and 9 bases lay between the germline ends. This CDR3 comprises 14 residues. The CDR3 region is CASSLAAHSYEQYF. CDR3 bases: TGTGCCAGCAGCTTGGCGGCACACTCCTACGAGCAGTACTTC. The entire variable domain, with the rest obtained from reference TRBV7-8 and TRBJ2-7, is as follows: GAGVSQSPRYKVAKRGQDVALRCDPISGHVSLFWYQQALGQGPEFLTYFQNEAQLDKSGLPSDRFFAERPEGSVSTLKIQRTQQEDSAVYLCASSLAAHSYEQYFGPGTRLTVT.

As concerns this clonotype: This may come from a read error, since a much larger clone is one base off. V is TRBV24-1 and J is TRBJ2-7; D ambiguous. CDR1 and CDR2 (germline): KGHDR, SFDVKD. The CDR3 extends over 15 amino acids. The CDR3 region has the DNA TGTGCCACCAGTGATTCCCCGGCAGGCGTCTACGAGCAGCACTTC. It encodes CATSDSPAGVYEQHF.

At least ten counts were recorded for this clonotype. The chain carries TRBV6-2 or TRBV6-3 and TRBJ2-7; D call uncertain. Germline CDR1 is MNHEY and CDR2 is SVGEGT. The CDR3 is 14 amino acids. V shed 5 bases and J shed 7 bases, with 18 bases lying between them. CDR3 in amino acids: CASSPPGRAREQYF. CDR3 DNA: TGTGCCAGCAGTCCCCCCGGCCGGGCGCGGGAGCAGTACTTC.

This clonotype was seen only a few times. This chain joins TRBV11-1 and TRBJ2-7; TRBD2 aligns across 9 bases. Trimming cost V 2 bases and J 3 bases; bases outside gene matches: 5. This CDR3 is 15 amino acids long. CDR1 and CDR2 from the germline V gene are SGHAT and FQDESV (reference sequence). The CDR3 is CASSLLAGKNYEQYF. CDR3 DNA sequence: TGTGCCAGCAGCTTACTAGCGGGGAAGAACTACGAGCAGTACTTC.

The J gene is TRBJ1-1, the V gene TRBV12-3 or TRBV12-4; D ambiguous. This CDR3 has 12 residues. The ends were cut back, 7 bases at V and 8 bases at J, with 14 bases in the middle. DNA for the CDR3: TGTGCCAGCACCCTCGGAACAAGAGAAGCTTTCTTT. It yields the protein CASTLGTREAFF.

The rearrangement joins TRBV7-8 to TRBJ2-5; the match to TRBD1 covers 7 bases. In germline, CDR1 is SGHVS, CDR2 FQNEAQ. Unmatched junction bases numbered 6, after V lost 3 bases and J lost 5 bases. The CDR3 totals 14 residues. The CDR3 loop is CASSLSDRAETQYF. As DNA, the CDR3 is TGTGCCAGCAGCTTGAGCGACAGGGCTGAGACCCAGTACTTC.

This clonotype came up a few times. The chain is built from TRBV4-1 and TRBJ1-2, with a tentative D call TRBD1 (5 bases). The CDR3 contains 16 residues. Trimming cost V 4 bases and J 7 bases, with 22 bases left between them. Germline V CDR1 and CDR2: MGHRA, YSYEKL. The CDR3 loop is CASSPLSGQGLGGYTF. The DNA of the CDR3 is TGCGCCAGCAGCCCCCTCTCAGGGCAGGGCCTGGGTGGCTACACCTTC.

The chain is built from TRBV4-3 and TRBJ2-7; tentatively, D is TRBD2 (6 bases). V shed 1 base and J shed 6 bases, with 16 bases lying between them. The germline V gene has CDR1 LGHNA and CDR2 YSLEER. The length of the CDR3 is 15 residues. DNA of the CDR3: TGCGCCAGCAGCCAAGTGTTTGGAGGGAGTGTCGAGCAGTACTTC. This translates into CASSQVFGGSVEQYF.

This clonotype was detected only a few times. The rearrangement joins TRBV4-3 to TRBJ2-5; D perhaps matches TRBD1 (6 bases). The CDR3 is 14 residues long. Between the trimmed V and J ends, which lost 6 bases and 2 bases, there was a span of 13 bases. The V gene's germline CDR1 is LGHNA and CDR2 YSLEER. CDR3 nucleotides: TGCGCCAGCAGTCGGACAGCACATCAAGAGACCCAGTACTTC. It translates to CASSRTAHQETQYF.

The table lists this clonotype with many counts. Written as DNA, the CDR3 is TGCGCCAGCAGCCAAGATTCGGGACAGCTCTCCGAGCAGTACTTC. Amino acid sequence: CASSQDSGQLSEQYF. The rearrangement links TRBV4-3 to TRBJ2-7; TRBD1 matches at 7 bases. CDR1 LGHNA and CDR2 YSLEER come from the germline V gene. The CDR3 has 15 amino acids. Trimming cost V 0 bases and J 6 bases; bases outside gene matches: 8.

In this sample, this clonotype turned up a few times. This rearrangement joins TRBV6-1 to TRBJ1-1; 7 nucleotides match TRBD1. Germline CDR1 MNHNS, CDR2 SASEGT. V was clipped by 4 bases and J by 4 bases; unmatched bases: 6. The CDR3 spans 14 residues. CDR3 sequence: CASSGQGSPTEAFF. CDR3 DNA sequence: TGTGCCAGCAGTGGACAGGGCTCTCCCACTGAAGCTTTCTTT.

This clonotype was picked up a small number of times. DNA for the CDR3: TGTGCCAGCGGATGGGGCTACGAGCAGTACTTC. Residues: CASGWGYEQYF. This chain connects TRBV27 to TRBJ2-7, with D unclear. Looked up from germline, CDR1 is MNHEY and CDR2 is SMNVEV (reference sequence). The CDR3 contains 11 residues. The V gene lost 8 bases and the J gene lost 3 bases, with 8 bases spanning the gap.

This clonotype was found a few times. This chain links TRBV12-3 or TRBV12-4 with TRBJ2-6, with D maybe TRBD2 (7 bases). This CDR3 has 15 amino acids. The germline V and J ends were trimmed by 6 bases and 4 bases, with 13 bases remaining between them. The CDR3 reads CASSVRGGGANVLTF. In DNA form, the CDR3 reads TGTGCCAGCAGCGTTAGGGGGGGAGGGGCCAACGTCCTGACTTTC.

This clonotype showed up many times. V and J are TRBV5-1 and TRBJ2-7; 8 bases match TRBD2. The germline gives CDR1 SGHRS, CDR2 YFSETQ. V dropped 0 bases and J dropped 3; count of bases not matched to a gene: 8. This CDR3 contains 16 residues. Here the CDR3 reads CASSLGASGSVYEQYF. The CDR3 nucleotides are TGCGCCAGCAGCTTGGGCGCTAGCGGGTCTGTCTACGAGCAGTACTTC.

This clonotype was counted only a few times. This chain connects TRBV5-1 to TRBJ1-3; TRBD1 might be the D (6 bases). CDR3 length equals 15 residues. Trimming removed 2 bases from V and 2 bases from J, with 11 bases in between. The germline V gene encodes CDR1 SGHRS and CDR2 YFSETQ. The CDR3: CASSFSTGPGNTIYF. The CDR3 DNA follows: TGCGCCAGCAGCTTTTCTACAGGGCCTGGAAACACCATATATTTT.

This clonotype was picked up a small number of times. CDR3 DNA sequence: TGTGCCAGCAGCAAAGCCGGCACAGGGGGCAGGTCCTACGAGCAGTACTTC. It yields the protein CASSKAGTGGRSYEQYF. The chain couples TRBV21-1 to TRBJ2-7; the table's D call of TRBD1 was not tested on the DNA. TRBV21-1 is deemed a pseudogene. This CDR3 spans 17 amino acids.